A single sample gave rise to the 23 T cell receptor beta chains below, sequenced in a study. Each CDR3 protein is one row after TCRdb ran MiXCR on the RT-PCR reads. The sample includes hundreds of thousands of distinct CDR3 sequences, approximately 15% of them seen just once. Source material: memory CD4+ T cells from blood. The receptors shown here come from a female donor in good health, serving as a healthy control.

This chain joins TRBV20-1 and TRBJ1-1, with D uncertain. V was clipped by 5 bases and J by 1 base, with 8 bases between them. This CDR3 contains 12 residues. CDR1 and CDR2 from the germline V gene are DFQATT and SNEGSKA (reference sequence). This CDR3 is CSAPSGNTEAFF. CDR3 nucleotides: TGCAGTGCTCCCTCAGGGAACACTGAAGCTTTCTTT.

This clonotype came up a few times. The chain joins TRBV7-2 to TRBJ2-5; TRBD1 is a possible D gene (6 bases). Trimming left V 5 bases short and J 2 bases short, with 12 bases between. Germline assignment: CDR1 SGHTA and CDR2 FQGNSA. The length of the CDR3 is 14 residues. The CDR3 sequence is CASSRVTGQETQYF. The CDR3, as DNA: TGTGCCAGCAGCCGGGTAACAGGGCAAGAGACCCAGTACTTC.

This clonotype was counted many times. The rearrangement links TRBV5-1 to TRBJ2-3; TRBD1 aligns across 8 bases. The germline V gene encodes CDR1 SGHRS and CDR2 YFSETQ. V lost 4 bases to trimming and J lost 4 bases; unmatched junction nucleotides: 8. CDR3 length equals 15 residues. The CDR3 reads CASSGQQGGADTQYF. Here the CDR3 DNA reads TGCGCCAGCAGCGGACAACAGGGGGGCGCAGATACGCAGTATTTT.

This clonotype appeared a few times. This rearrangement joins TRBV20-1 to TRBJ2-3; 12 positions match TRBD2. V trimming: 3 bases; J trimming: 4 bases; junction bases outside the gene matches: 8. CDR3 length: 16 residues. Germline V gives CDR1 DFQATT, CDR2 SNEGSKA (reference sequence). The CDR3, as DNA: TGCAGTGCTAGCCTCTCGACTAGCGGGGGCGCAGATACGCAGTATTTT. Amino acid sequence: CSASLSTSGGADTQYF.

As regards this clonotype: A much larger clone sits a single nucleotide away, making a read error possible. The chain employs TRBV6-5 and TRBJ2-6, with D tentatively TRBD1 (6 bases). This CDR3 spans 19 amino acids. V was trimmed by 2 bases and J by 2 bases, leaving 19 bases between them. Germline CDR1 MNHEY, CDR2 SVGAGI. The CDR3 DNA follows: TGTGCCAGCAGTTACGTCGGGACAAGGGGCTTCGCTGGGGCCAACGTCCTGACTTTC. It codes for CASSYVGTRGFAGANVLTF.

The chain employs TRBV18 and TRBJ2-5; possible D gene TRBD2, 5 bases. CDR1 is KGHSH and CDR2 is LQKENI in the germline V gene. The CDR3 sequence is 14 residues long. Deletions cut 6 bases from V and 2 bases from J, with 13 bases between. CDR3 amino acids: CASSKADGQETQYF. CDR3 nucleotide sequence: TGTGCCAGCTCCAAAGCGGACGGACAAGAGACCCAGTACTTC.

This clonotype has ten or more counts. The rearrangement uses TRBV7-8 and TRBJ1-2; D remains unclear. From germline, CDR1 is SGHVS and CDR2 FQNEAQ. Trimming took 5 bases from V and 3 from J, leaving 7 bases between them. The CDR3 sequence is 12 residues long. CDR3 bases: TGTGCCAGCAGCGCCGGAGACTATGGCTACACCTTC. Translated, it gives CASSAGDYGYTF.

The chain employs TRBV25-1 and TRBJ2-5; 10 bases are a match to TRBD2. The junction had 10 bases not matched to a gene; V was cut back by 1 base and J by 5 bases. Germline V CDR1 and CDR2: MGHDK, SYGVNS. The CDR3 is 17 residues long. The CDR3 region has the DNA TGTGCCAGCAGTGAATTGCGGCTAGCGGGAGTGGGTGAGACCCAGTACTTC. Protein: CASSELRLAGVGETQYF.

This clonotype was detected ten times or more. This chain's CDR3 is CASSSGTGSKRAFF. The DNA for the CDR3 is TGTGCCAGCAGCTCGGGGACAGGATCGAAGCGGGCTTTCTTT. The chain links TRBV7-2 to TRBJ1-1, with 8 nucleotides matching TRBD1. This CDR3 has 14 amino acids. CDR1 is SGHTA, CDR2 FQGNSA, per germline. V trimming: 4 bases; J trimming: 11 bases; junction bases outside the gene matches: 12.

The chain couples TRBV27 to TRBJ1-5, with TRBD1 matching over 8 bases. CDR1 is MNHEY and CDR2 is SMNVEV in the germline V gene (reference sequence). The CDR3 has 13 amino acids. J was trimmed by 5 bases and V by 7 bases; bases with no gene match: 4. The DNA for the CDR3 is TGTGCCAGCAAACCGGACAGGGATCAGCCCCAGCATTTT. Its protein product is CASKPDRDQPQHF.

The chain employs TRBV15 and TRBJ1-5; D is perhaps TRBD1 (5 bases). Per the germline V gene, CDR1 is LNHNV and CDR2 is YYDKDF (reference sequence). CDR3 length: 14 amino acids. Between the trimmed V and J ends, which lost 3 bases and 6 bases, there was a span of 12 bases. The CDR3 loop is CATSSSGFGQPQHF. The CDR3 DNA sequence: TGTGCCACCAGCAGTTCAGGGTTTGGTCAGCCCCAGCATTTT.

This clonotype was detected many times. The V gene is TRBV7-3, the J gene TRBJ2-5; 8 bases are a match to TRBD1. Looked up from germline, CDR1 is SGHTA and CDR2 is FQGTGA. The V gene end was trimmed by 1 base and the J gene end by 4 bases; junction bases not matched to a gene: 5. The CDR3 runs 15 residues. This CDR3 is CASSLNLGQGETQYF. DNA for the CDR3: TGTGCCAGCAGCTTAAACCTAGGACAGGGAGAGACCCAGTACTTC.

This clonotype was counted at least ten times. The chain has TRBV20-1 and TRBJ2-7, with TRBD2 as a possible D gene (5 bases). V dropped 2 bases and J dropped 3 bases, with 11 bases sitting between them. CDR1 is DFQATT and CDR2 is SNEGSKA in the germline V gene (reference sequence). This CDR3 is 13 amino acids long. The DNA of the CDR3 is TGCAGTGCTAGACACGGGATAGACTACGAGCAGTACTTC. Translated, it gives CSARHGIDYEQYF.

In its sample, this clonotype was seen many times. V and J are TRBV4-3 and TRBJ2-7; 10 bases align to TRBD1. Germline CDR1 is LGHNA and CDR2 is YSLEER. The CDR3 is 16 residues long. The V segment lost 1 base and the J segment 7 bases; nucleotides outside the gene matches: 10. CDR3 loop: CASSQAQADRGGEQYF. The CDR3 nucleotides read TGCGCCAGCAGCCAAGCTCAAGCGGACAGGGGGGGAGAGCAGTACTTC.

Many counts were recorded for this clonotype. The chain combines TRBV6-5 with TRBJ1-4; the D gene is possibly TRBD1 (6 bases). Germline V gene sequence: CDR1 MNHEY, CDR2 SVGAGI. CDR3 size: 14 residues. Trimming shortened V by 6 bases and J by 5 bases, and 13 bases separated the two germline ends. CDR3 residues: CASRPGHMNEKLFF. CDR3 sequence (DNA): TGTGCCAGCAGGCCGGGACATATGAATGAAAAACTGTTTTTT.

The chain is built from TRBV20-1 and TRBJ1-2, with D unresolved. Between the trimmed V and J ends, which lost 5 bases and 8 bases, there was a span of 18 bases. The CDR3 runs 13 residues. Germline CDR1 reads DFQATT; CDR2 reads SNEGSKA (reference sequence). The CDR3 loop is CSAFRPGGYGYTF. In nucleotides, the CDR3 is TGCAGTGCTTTCCGACCGGGTGGATACGGCTACACCTTC.

This clonotype has ten or more counts. The V gene is TRBV29-1, the J gene TRBJ1-1; perhaps TRBD1 as D (5 bases). The CDR3 contains 12 residues. CDR1 and CDR2 (germline): SQVTM, ANQGSEA. The germline V and J ends were trimmed by 8 bases and 1 base, with 11 bases remaining between them. Written as DNA, the CDR3 is TGCAGCATTGGCGGGGGGAACACTGAAGCTTTCTTT. The encoded protein is CSIGGGNTEAFF.

The J gene is TRBJ1-1, the V gene TRBV3-1; TRBD1 might be the D (5 bases). The CDR3 is made up of 15 amino acids. CDR1 LGHDT and CDR2 YNNKEL come from the germline V gene (reference sequence). With 3 bases removed from V and 3 bases from J, the gap between germline ends came to 14 bases. The CDR3 DNA is TGTGCCAGCAGCCAGTCGTCGGGGGGAGACACTGAAGCTTTCTTT. Protein: CASSQSSGGDTEAFF.

This clonotype was found many times. The junction and the germline gene differ at one end; a read error may be behind it. The rearrangement uses TRBV7-9 and TRBJ1-2; 7 bases are shared with TRBD1. There are 12 residues in the CDR3. The germline CDR1 and CDR2 sequences are SEHNR and FQNEAQ (reference sequence). Here the CDR3 DNA reads TGCGCCAGCAGCTTGGGGACAGCTGGCTACACCTTC. As protein: CASSLGTAGYTF. Full variable domain (remainder filled in from reference TRBV7-9 and TRBJ1-2): DTGVSQNPRHKITKRGQNVTFRCDPISEHNRLYWYRQTLGQGPEFLTYFQNEAQLEKSRLLSDRFSAERPKGSFSTLEIQRTEQGDSAMYLCASSLGTAGYTFGSGTRLTVV.

The chain joins TRBV20-1 to TRBJ2-4; 7 bases match TRBD2. Germline-derived CDR1 and CDR2 are DFQATT and SNEGSKA (reference sequence). V shed 5 bases and J 8 bases; nucleotides not matched to a gene: 6. The CDR3 contains 12 residues. The CDR3 reads CSALAGRDIQYF. The CDR3 nucleotides read TGCAGTGCTCTCGCGGGGAGGGACATTCAGTACTTC.

This clonotype turned up a few times. This chain links TRBV7-2 with TRBJ1-1, with 10 bases matching TRBD1. This CDR3 has 17 amino acids. The germline gives CDR1 SGHTA, CDR2 FQGNSA. V lost 3 bases to trimming and J lost 1 base; unmatched junction nucleotides: 8. In nucleotides, the CDR3 is TGTGCCAGCAGCTTTTTACGGGACAGGGGAACGAACACTGAAGCTTTCTTT. Its translation: CASSFLRDRGTNTEAFF.

The chain has TRBV27 and TRBJ1-1; D ambiguous. CDR3 length: 15 amino acids. The V end lost 8 bases, the J end lost 4 bases, and 20 bases lay between the germline ends. Per the germline V gene, CDR1 is MNHEY and CDR2 is SMNVEV (reference sequence). The CDR3 region is CASSHPMGVGTEAFF. The CDR3 nucleotides are TGTGCCAGCTCCCACCCCATGGGAGTGGGCACTGAAGCTTTCTTT.

At least ten counts were recorded for this clonotype. The CDR3 reads CSARVPGINYGYTF. DNA of the CDR3: TGCAGTGCTAGAGTTCCGGGGATCAACTATGGCTACACCTTC. The rearrangement joins TRBV20-1 to TRBJ1-2, with D hard to call. The ends were cut back, 1 base at V and 2 bases at J, with 11 bases in the middle. Germline assignment: CDR1 DFQATT and CDR2 SNEGSKA (reference sequence). There are 14 residues in the CDR3.